This T cell receptor beta chain emerged from a study of blood T cell repertoires in COVID-19. As for the study in general: Samples came from the United States, Italy and Spain, spanning acute and convalescent COVID-19. The cDNA or gDNA used as material had been derived from T cells, B-cell-depleted T cells, or PBMCs.

Some clones are missing from TCRdb's copy, which holds only in-frame ones; the method was immunoSEQ multiplex PCR. The repertoire includes about 270,000 clones, approximately 80% of them detected once, and less than 4.5% sits in the top ten. Trimming took 3 bases from V and 3 from J, leaving 6 bases between them. CDR3 length equals 13 residues. Germline CDR1 and CDR2: LNHDA and SQIVND (reference sequence). This clonotype was obtained from a woman in her forties or fifties with active or convalescent COVID-19. This chain connects TRBV19 to TRBJ1-5; D unclear. Sequencing used peripheral blood. CDR3 DNA sequence: TGTGCCAGTAGTATCAGTCCCAATCAGCCCCAGCATTTT. It translates to CASSISPNQPQHF.